This T cell receptor beta chain was recorded in a study of cytomegalovirus exposure and HLA in healthy donors. Findings and caveats of the study: High sensitivity and specificity were reportedly achieved when the classifier diagnosed cytomegalovirus status. One variant, a missense change in DCLRE1C, was linked in a later analysis to TCR beta V- and J-gene trimming. According to an earlier analysis, most TCR beta V segments yielded productive rearrangements about 87% or about 30% of the time. There were 150 or so TCR beta chains listed as cytomegalovirus-associated.

This clone was picked up a small number of times. The antigen remains undetermined. The CDR3 consists of 15 residues. J was trimmed by 4 bases and V by 7 bases; bases with no gene match: 7. Germline assignment: CDR1 SGHNT and CDR2 YYREEE (reference sequence). In the PCR, 60 Vbeta and 13 Jbeta primers were used. The assay was immunoSEQ multiplex PCR, and TCRdb's table has in-frame clones only and misses some. The repertoire holds around 200,000 clones, with about 59% as singletons. V and J are TRBV5-4 and TRBJ2-1; 11 bases are shared with TRBD1. The clonotype was recovered from a man aged 40-50 years in good health and CMV-seronegative. Input material: PBMCs. The CDR3 DNA follows: TGTGCCAGCTGCCTGGACAGGGGGCTTTACAATGAGCAGTTCTTC. It specifies CASCLDRGLYNEQFF.